Shown below are 17 T cell receptor beta chains from a single sample sequenced in a study of blood T cell repertoires in COVID-19. Libraries were prepared by immunoSEQ multiplex PCR; TCRdb keeps only in-frame clonotypes and omits some of them. The table lists about 280,000 clones, 75% to 90% of them singletons, with roughly 2.7% in the top ten. The sequencing sample was made of PBMCs or T cells enriched from blood (not recorded which). The receptors derive from a woman aged 50 to 60 who had recovered from COVID-19.

The V gene is TRBV7-2, the J gene TRBJ2-1, with 10 nucleotides matching TRBD2. With 3 bases clipped from V and 5 bases from J, the junction kept 7 bases outside the gene matches. Looked up from germline, CDR1 is SGHTA and CDR2 is FQGNSA. This CDR3 has 16 residues. The CDR3 loop reads CASSFGGAGGDNEQFF. CDR3 DNA sequence: TGTGCCAGCAGCTTTGGTGGAGCGGGGGGGGACAATGAGCAGTTCTTC.

The chain joins TRBV9 to TRBJ1-2; tentatively, D is TRBD1 (6 bases). Germline V gene sequence: CDR1 SGDLS, CDR2 YYNGEE. The CDR3 contains 15 residues. V lost 3 bases and J lost 3, with 15 bases in between. The CDR3 here is CASSAGGGRYYGYTF. CDR3 coding DNA: TGTGCCAGCAGCGCCGGCGGGGGCAGATACTATGGCTACACCTTC.

The CDR3 reads CASSNAGTANTEAFF. CDR3 bases: TGTGCCAGCAGTAATGCCGGGACAGCGAACACTGAAGCTTTCTTT. The chain uses TRBV28 and TRBJ1-1, with TRBD1 matching 7 bases. Trimming took 5 bases from V and 1 from J; bases not matched to a gene: 7. Germline CDR1 MDHEN, CDR2 SYDVKM. This CDR3 spans 15 amino acids. The full variable domain, with the rest looked up from reference TRBV28 and TRBJ1-1, is DVKVTQSSRYLVKRTGEKVFLECVQDMDHENMFWYRQDPGLGLRLIYFSYDVKMKEKGDIPEGYSVSREKKERFSLILESASTNQTSMYLCASSNAGTANTEAFFGQGTRLTVV.

The CDR3 nucleotides read TGTGCCAGCAGCTTTTCCCCTGTAGCGGGAGGGCTGGAGACCCAGTACTTC. Translating it yields CASSFSPVAGGLETQYF. The V gene is TRBV5-6, the J gene TRBJ2-5; 11 bases align to TRBD2. Looked up from germline, CDR1 is SGHDT and CDR2 is YYEEEE. CDR3 length equals 17 residues. With 2 bases clipped from V and 5 bases from J, the junction kept 11 bases outside the gene matches.

V is TRBV5-1 and J is TRBJ1-1, with TRBD1 matching over 9 bases. This CDR3 comprises 15 residues. Germline CDR1 is SGHRS and CDR2 is YFSETQ. The V and J ends lost 7 bases and 1 base, in that order; junction bases with no gene match: 8. The chain's CDR3 is CASRPLGQGNTEAFF. The CDR3 nucleotides are TGCGCCAGCCGCCCGTTGGGACAGGGGAACACTGAAGCTTTCTTT.

The rearrangement joins TRBV30 to TRBJ1-2; no definite D call. This CDR3 has 17 residues. Germline CDR1 reads GTSNPN; CDR2 reads SVGIG (reference sequence). Trimming shortened V by 0 bases and J by 8 bases, and 25 bases separated the two germline ends. The CDR3 reads CAWSVLRAREVPGGYTF. The CDR3 DNA is TGTGCCTGGAGTGTACTACGGGCGAGGGAGGTGCCTGGGGGCTACACCTTC.

The chain carries TRBV9 and TRBJ1-2; D unclear. The germline V gene encodes CDR1 SGDLS and CDR2 YYNGEE. The CDR3 has 13 residues. The V end was cut by 2 bases, the J end by 8 bases, with 13 bases between. CDR3 sequence: CASSVSPARGYTF. In nucleotides, the CDR3 is TGTGCCAGCAGCGTCTCACCGGCGAGGGGCTACACCTTC.

The gene calls are TRBV7-8 and TRBJ1-3, with 12 nucleotides matching TRBD1. Germline assignment: CDR1 SGHVS and CDR2 FQNEAQ. J lost 0 bases, V lost 3 bases, and 6 bases had no gene match. The CDR3 spans 18 residues. The chain's CDR3 is CASSLGQGAWSSGNTIYF. In DNA, the CDR3 is TGTGCCAGCAGCTTGGGACAGGGGGCCTGGAGCTCTGGAAACACCATATATTTT.

The chain employs TRBV5-8 and TRBJ2-1; D gene unclear. Germline V CDR1 and CDR2: SGHTS, YDEGEE. Trimming removed 0 bases at V and 6 bases at J, with 10 bases between. The CDR3 covers 14 residues. This CDR3 reads CASSLGMTGNEQFF. CDR3 in DNA: TGTGCCAGCAGCTTGGGAATGACGGGCAATGAGCAGTTCTTC. The variable domain in full, with the rest retrieved from reference TRBV5-8 and TRBJ2-1, is EAGVTQSPTHLIKTRGQQATLRCSPISGHTSVYWYQQALGLGLQFLLWYDEGEERNRGNFPPRFSGRQFPNYSSELNVNALELEDSALYLCASSLGMTGNEQFFGPGTRLTVL.

The rearrangement links TRBV7-2 to TRBJ1-4, with D possibly being TRBD1 (5 bases). This CDR3 has 14 residues. Germline loops: CDR1 SGHTA, CDR2 FQGNSA. V was cut by 5 bases and J by 4 bases, with 11 bases left in between. In nucleotides, the CDR3 is TGTGCCAGCAGCCGGGACTTTCATAATGAAAAACTGTTTTTT. Translating it yields CASSRDFHNEKLFF.

The gene calls are TRBV18 and TRBJ2-6, with a weak D call TRBD2 (6 bases). The CDR3 contains 16 residues. Per the germline V gene, CDR1 is KGHSH and CDR2 is LQKENI. V was pared by 5 bases and J by 0 bases, with 11 bases between. The CDR3 loop is CASSRDWDSGANVLTF. The CDR3 DNA is TGTGCCAGCTCAAGGGACTGGGACTCTGGGGCCAACGTCCTGACTTTC.

The chain employs TRBV29-1 and TRBJ2-1; TRBD2 agrees at 9 bases. CDR1 SQVTM and CDR2 ANQGSEA come from the germline V gene. J lost 4 bases, V lost 5 bases, and 9 bases had no gene match. CDR3 size: 15 residues. The CDR3 is CSVSLRLAAYNEQFF. CDR3 sequence (DNA): TGCAGCGTTTCCCTTCGACTAGCGGCTTACAATGAGCAGTTCTTC.

The V gene is TRBV6-1, the J gene TRBJ2-3, with 11 bases matching TRBD2. The V and J ends lost 3 bases and 6 bases, in that order; junction bases with no gene match: 5. The CDR3 has 15 amino acids. CDR1 is MNHNS, CDR2 SASEGT, per germline. The CDR3 here is CASSDVAGGYDTQYF. In DNA, the CDR3 is TGTGCCAGCAGTGATGTAGCGGGGGGGTACGATACGCAGTATTTT.

The chain has TRBV6-6 and TRBJ1-1; 10 bases match TRBD1. Germline CDR1 and CDR2: MNHNY and SVGAGI (reference sequence). V trimming: 5 bases; J trimming: 5 bases; junction bases outside the gene matches: 5. CDR3 length: 14 residues. The CDR3: CASSPGTGVTEAFF. Written as DNA, the CDR3 is TGTGCCAGCAGTCCGGGGACAGGGGTAACTGAAGCTTTCTTT.

The chain employs TRBV12-3 or TRBV12-4 and TRBJ2-7; TRBD1 agrees at 11 bases. There are 13 residues in the CDR3. J lost 7 bases, V lost 6 bases, and 5 bases had no gene match. The CDR3 DNA follows: TGTGCCAGCAGCCTAGGGACAGGGGGGGAGCAGTACTTC. This encodes CASSLGTGGEQYF.

This clone was seen more than once but under ten times. The chain employs TRBV4-2 and TRBJ2-5, with TRBD2 identical over 10 bases. Germline V gene data show CDR1 as LGHNA and CDR2 as YNFKEQ. The CDR3 is made up of 16 amino acids. The V segment lost 1 base and the J segment 4 bases; nucleotides outside the gene matches: 6. CDR3 residues: CASSQVLAGVGETQYF. CDR3 in DNA: TGTGCCAGCAGCCAAGTTCTAGCGGGAGTAGGAGAGACCCAGTACTTC.

This chain joins TRBV7-8 and TRBJ2-7; D not resolved. Trimming removed 5 bases at V and 4 bases at J, with 9 bases between. Germline CDR1 SGHVS, CDR2 FQNEAQ. The CDR3 is 12 residues long. The DNA of the CDR3 is TGTGCCAGCAGCCCAGGAAAATACGAGCAGTACTTC. This sequence encodes CASSPGKYEQYF.